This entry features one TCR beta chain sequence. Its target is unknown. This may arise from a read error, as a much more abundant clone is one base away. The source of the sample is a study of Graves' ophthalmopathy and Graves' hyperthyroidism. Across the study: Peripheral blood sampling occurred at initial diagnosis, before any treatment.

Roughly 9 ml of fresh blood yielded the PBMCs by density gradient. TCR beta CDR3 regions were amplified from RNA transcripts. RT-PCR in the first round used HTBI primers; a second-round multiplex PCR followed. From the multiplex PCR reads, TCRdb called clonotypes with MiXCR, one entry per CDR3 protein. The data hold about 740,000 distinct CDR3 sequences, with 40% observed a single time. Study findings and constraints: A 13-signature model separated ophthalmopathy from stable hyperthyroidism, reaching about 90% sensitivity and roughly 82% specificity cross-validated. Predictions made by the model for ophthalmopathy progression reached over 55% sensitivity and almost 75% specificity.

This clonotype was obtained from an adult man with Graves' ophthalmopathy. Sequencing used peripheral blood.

In DNA, the CDR3 is TGTACCAGCAGCCAACGGACGGGGGCAACTAATGAAAAACTGTTTTTT. It encodes CTSSQRTGATNEKLFF. J is TRBJ1-4 and V is TRBV7-8; tentatively, D is TRBD1 (5 bases). Germline CDR1 SGHVS, CDR2 FQNEAQ. The CDR3 covers 16 residues.